Detailed here is one TCR beta chain. Its matching antigen is unknown. Here immunoSEQ multiplex PCR was the method, and the copy in TCRdb shows in-frame clones only, minus some. The data hold about 110,000 clones, with over 85% observed a single time. V lost 3 bases to trimming and J lost 2 bases, with 10 bases between them. The CDR3 contains 13 residues. Germline assignment: CDR1 SQVTM and CDR2 ANQGSEA. This specimen comes from a study of OX40 agonist ivuxolimab in advanced cancers. Findings and limits, study-wide: The antigens recognized by the expanded peripheral T cells, that is their antigen specificity, were not determined.

This specimen consisted of CD4+ or CD8+ T cells sorted from blood, obtained in a trial of the OX40 agonist ivuxolimab. J is TRBJ1-2 and V is TRBV29-1; D perhaps matches TRBD1 (5 bases). This TCR was recovered from an adult with an advanced solid tumor such as melanoma, head and neck, liver or kidney cancer. CDR3 bases: TGCAGCGTTGACCCGGGGGTCAACTATGGCTACACCTTC. Translation: CSVDPGVNYGYTF.